These 24 T cell receptor beta chains originate from one sample sequenced in a study of OX40 agonist ivuxolimab in advanced cancers. Assay: immunoSEQ multiplex PCR; the TCRdb copy retains only in-frame clones and omits some. The sample carries fewer than 100,000 clones, 93% recorded once. Sequencing used CD4+ or CD8+ T cells sorted from blood, obtained in a trial of the OX40 agonist ivuxolimab. Receptors originate from an adult with an advanced solid tumor such as melanoma, head and neck, liver or kidney cancer.

A word on this clone: The same CDR3 arises from other DNA sequences in this sample as well. This chain connects TRBV9 to TRBJ2-2; unclear D gene. V lost 2 bases, J lost 3 bases, and 2 bases lay in between. CDR3 size: 12 residues. Germline V gene data show CDR1 as SGDLS and CDR2 as YYNGEE. This CDR3 reads CASSVDTGELFF. The CDR3 bases are TGTGCCAGCAGCGTCGACACCGGGGAGCTGTTTTTT.

This sequence joins TRBV30 and TRBJ2-7; 10 bases fit TRBD1. CDR1 GTSNPN and CDR2 SVGIG come from the germline V gene (reference sequence). With 5 bases clipped from V and 2 bases from J, the junction kept 6 bases outside the gene matches. The CDR3 length is 14 residues. The CDR3 reads CAWAVGQGAYEQYF. The CDR3 DNA is TGTGCCTGGGCCGTCGGACAGGGGGCCTACGAGCAGTACTTC.

The V and J genes are TRBV29-1 and TRBJ1-3, with D possibly matching TRBD1 (5 bases). The CDR3 runs to 15 residues. V was pared by 1 base and J by 0 bases, with 10 bases between. Germline V gene sequence: CDR1 SQVTM, CDR2 ANQGSEA. In DNA form, the CDR3 reads TGCAGCGTTGAAGGGGCCGGGACCTCTGGAAACACCATATATTTT. This translates into CSVEGAGTSGNTIYF.

This chain uses TRBV9 with TRBJ1-1; the D gene is possibly TRBD1 (6 bases). Deletions cut 0 bases from V and 0 bases from J, with 9 bases between. The CDR3 sequence is 15 residues long. Germline CDR1 reads SGDLS; CDR2 reads YYNGEE. Written as DNA, the CDR3 is TGTGCCAGCAGCGTAGTGGGGGCATTGAACACTGAAGCTTTCTTT. It specifies CASSVVGALNTEAFF.

The chain links TRBV29-1 to TRBJ1-1, with D unclear. With 1 base removed from V and 2 bases from J, the gap between germline ends came to 14 bases. The CDR3 runs to 15 residues. Germline values: CDR1 SQVTM, CDR2 ANQGSEA. Written as DNA, the CDR3 is TGCAGCGTTGAAGGGTGGACGGGCTTAAACACTGAAGCTTTCTTT. It encodes CSVEGWTGLNTEAFF. Full variable domain (remainder filled in from reference TRBV29-1 and TRBJ1-1): SAVISQKPSRDICQRGTSLTIQCQVDSQVTMMFWYRQQPGQSLTLIATANQGSEATYESGFVIDKFPISRPNLTFSTLTVSNMSPEDSSIYLCSVEGWTGLNTEAFFGQGTRLTVV.

In this sample, this clone is medium-sized. This chain links TRBV29-1 with TRBJ2-7; 7 bases agree with TRBD1. Germline V gene data show CDR1 as SQVTM and CDR2 as ANQGSEA. After removal of 5 bases from V and 0 bases from J, the junction contained 7 bases not matched to a gene. The CDR3 has 14 amino acids. The DNA for the CDR3 is TGCAGCGTTACAGGGGACGGCAGCTCCTACGAGCAGTACTTC. This sequence encodes CSVTGDGSSYEQYF.

This chain connects TRBV28 to TRBJ2-7; 7 bases are a match to TRBD1. Germline CDR1 MDHEN, CDR2 SYDVKM. This CDR3 contains 15 residues. The V gene end was trimmed by 5 bases and the J gene end by 6 bases; junction bases not matched to a gene: 13. CDR3 nucleotide sequence: TGTGCCAGCAGTAAAACAGGGGCATCACTACTCGAGCAGTACTTC. Protein sequence: CASSKTGASLLEQYF.

This rearrangement joins TRBV7-9 to TRBJ1-2, with TRBD1 matching 8 bases. The CDR3 totals 14 residues. The germline V gene encodes CDR1 SEHNR and CDR2 FQNEAQ (reference sequence). V shed 1 base, J shed 8 bases, and the junction held 6 bases outside the gene matches. Here the CDR3 reads CASSLGPGGGGYTF. CDR3 DNA sequence: TGTGCCAGCAGCTTAGGGCCAGGGGGCGGCGGCTACACCTTC.

This sequence joins TRBV6-5 and TRBJ2-2; D is ambiguous. Germline-derived CDR1 and CDR2 are MNHEY and SVGAGI. The CDR3 is 11 amino acids. V shed 6 bases and J shed 9 bases, with 8 bases lying between them. This CDR3 is CASRTGWELFF. The CDR3 bases are TGTGCCAGCAGGACCGGTTGGGAGCTGTTTTTT.

V gene TRBV6-5 combines with J gene TRBJ1-2, with 7 bases identical to TRBD1. CDR3 length equals 14 residues. Per germline, CDR1 MNHEY and CDR2 SVGAGI. After removal of 0 bases from V and 5 bases from J, the junction contained 3 bases not matched to a gene. This chain's CDR3 is CASSYSTGRYGYTF. The CDR3 DNA is TGTGCCAGCAGTTACTCGACAGGGAGGTATGGCTACACCTTC.

V is TRBV5-6 and J is TRBJ2-3, with D possibly being TRBD2 (5 bases). From germline, CDR1 is SGHDT and CDR2 YYEEEE. The CDR3 runs 12 residues. Trimming stripped 4 bases from V and 4 bases from J, with 7 bases between. The CDR3 bases are TGTGCCAGCAGCGTCGGGGCAGATACGCAGTATTTT. Its protein product is CASSVGADTQYF. Variable domain in full (rest from reference TRBV5-6 and TRBJ2-3): DAGVTQSPTHLIKTRGQQVTLRCSPKSGHDTVSWYQQALGQGPQFIFQYYEEEERQRGNFPDRFSGHQFPNYSSELNVNALLLGDSALYLCASSVGADTQYFGPGTRLTVL.

The V gene is TRBV14, the J gene TRBJ2-7; unclear D gene. CDR3 length equals 15 residues. The germline V and J ends were trimmed by 0 bases and 6 bases, with 15 bases remaining between them. Germline values: CDR1 SGHDN, CDR2 FVKESK. Here the CDR3 DNA reads TGTGCCAGCAGCCAAGAGAGGCGGCAGGCCTTCGAGCAGTACTTC. Translation: CASSQERRQAFEQYF.

The chain employs TRBV21-1 and TRBJ2-2. TRBV21-1 counts as a pseudogene. This CDR3 comprises 17 residues. As DNA, the CDR3 is TGTGCCAGCAGCAAAAAAAAGGGACCGACGAACACCGGGGAGCTGTTTTTT. This gives the protein CASSKKKGPTNTGELFF.

This chain uses TRBV9 with TRBJ2-7, with 8 positions matching TRBD2. The CDR3 is 15 residues long. Germline V gives CDR1 SGDLS, CDR2 YYNGEE. V trimming: 0 bases; J trimming: 0 bases; junction bases outside the gene matches: 2. The CDR3 nucleotides are TGTGCCAGCAGCGTAGCAGCGGGAGTCTCCTACGAGCAGTACTTC. This translates into CASSVAAGVSYEQYF.

The V gene is TRBV27, the J gene TRBJ2-3, with 7 bases matching TRBD1. The J segment lost 2 bases and the V segment lost 4 bases, leaving 15 bases of the junction unmatched. Germline V gives CDR1 MNHEY, CDR2 SMNVEV (reference sequence). CDR3 length equals 18 residues. CDR3: CASSSPNFDRELTDTQYF. The CDR3 coding sequence is TGTGCCAGCAGTTCCCCAAACTTCGACAGGGAACTCACAGATACGCAGTATTTT.

V is TRBV6-1 and J is TRBJ2-7; possible D gene TRBD1, 5 bases. From germline, CDR1 is MNHNS and CDR2 SASEGT. V was cut by 6 bases and J by 1 base, with 13 bases left in between. CDR3 length: 14 amino acids. The DNA of the CDR3 is TGTGCCAGCAGGATGACAGTGGCGTCCTACGAGCAGTACTTC. Its protein is CASRMTVASYEQYF.

The chain carries TRBV7-9 and TRBJ2-1; 8 bases align to TRBD2. The CDR3 runs 15 residues. With 1 base clipped from V and 6 bases from J, the junction kept 5 bases outside the gene matches. In germline, CDR1 is SEHNR, CDR2 FQNEAQ (reference sequence). The CDR3 is CASSLVVAGINEQFF. The CDR3 bases are TGTGCCAGCAGCTTAGTTGTAGCGGGAATCAATGAGCAGTTCTTC.

The chain is built from TRBV25-1 and TRBJ2-6; tentatively, D is TRBD2 (5 bases). CDR3 length: 13 amino acids. The ends were cut back, 9 bases at V and 4 bases at J, with 10 bases in the middle. The germline gives CDR1 MGHDK, CDR2 SYGVNS. The CDR3 nucleotides are TGTGCCAGTAGCGTGGACGGGGCCAACGTCCTGACTTTC. This encodes CASSVDGANVLTF.

The CDR3 loop is CASSLLLRANVLTF. The CDR3 DNA follows: TGTGCCAGCAGCTTACTTCTAAGGGCCAACGTCCTGACTTTC. V usage is TRBV7-8 and J usage is TRBJ2-6; D gene ambiguous. The CDR3 length is 14 residues. Trimming removed 2 bases from V and 5 bases from J, with 7 bases in between. Germline V gene lookup returns CDR1 SGHVS and CDR2 FQNEAQ.

The rearrangement links TRBV4-1 to TRBJ2-1; D possibly corresponds to TRBD2 (5 bases). Trimming removed 0 bases from V and 8 bases from J, with 20 bases in between. CDR3 size: 17 residues. Germline CDR1 MGHRA, CDR2 YSYEKL. CDR3 sequence reads: CASSQEPEGSVGDEQFF. CDR3 coding DNA: TGCGCCAGCAGCCAAGAACCCGAGGGCTCGGTAGGAGATGAGCAGTTCTTC.

This clone was found a few times. V usage is TRBV19 and J usage is TRBJ1-2, with a tentative D call TRBD1 (5 bases). The CDR3 runs to 11 residues. V lost 4 bases and J lost 5, with 5 bases in between. Germline V gives CDR1 LNHDA, CDR2 SQIVND (reference sequence). The DNA of the CDR3 is TGTGCCAGTAGTACAGGGTATGGCTACACCTTC. The encoded protein is CASSTGYGYTF.

This clone was observed a few times. CDR3 loop: CASSLAGFDNEQFF. Here the CDR3 DNA reads TGTGCCAGCAGCTTAGCGGGATTTGACAATGAGCAGTTCTTC. V and J are TRBV7-6 and TRBJ2-1, with unresolved D. The CDR3 is 14 residues long. Per germline, CDR1 SGHVS and CDR2 FNYEAQ. Trimming removed 0 bases from V and 5 bases from J, with 8 bases in between.

For this clone: A junction end diverges from the germline sequence, so it may reflect a read error. This chain links TRBV5-8 with TRBJ2-7, with D perhaps TRBD1 or TRBD2 (5 bases each). Germline V lookup: CDR1 SGHTS, CDR2 YDEGEE. The CDR3 is 10 amino acids. CDR3 loop: CASSFRGRNF. CDR3 coding DNA: TGTGCCAGCAGCTTTAGGGGACGGAACTTC.

The V and J genes are TRBV5-4 and TRBJ2-1; D not certain. Trimming removed 5 bases at V and 2 bases at J, with 8 bases between. The CDR3 is 13 amino acids. Germline CDR1 is SGHNT and CDR2 is YYREEE (reference sequence). The CDR3 sequence is CASSLGTYNEQFF. In DNA form, the CDR3 reads TGTGCCAGCAGTCTTGGGACCTACAATGAGCAGTTCTTC.